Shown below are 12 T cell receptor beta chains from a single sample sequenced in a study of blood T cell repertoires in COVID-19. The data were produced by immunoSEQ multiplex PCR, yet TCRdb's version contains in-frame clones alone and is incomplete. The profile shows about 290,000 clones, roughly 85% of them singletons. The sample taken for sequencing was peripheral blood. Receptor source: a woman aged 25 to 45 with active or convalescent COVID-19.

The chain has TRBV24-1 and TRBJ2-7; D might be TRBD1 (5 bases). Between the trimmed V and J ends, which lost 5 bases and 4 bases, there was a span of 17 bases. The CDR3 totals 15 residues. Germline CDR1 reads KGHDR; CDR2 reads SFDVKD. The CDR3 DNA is TGTGCCACCAGTGGCTCCAGGGTGCGCTTTTACGAGCAGTACTTC. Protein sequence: CATSGSRVRFYEQYF.

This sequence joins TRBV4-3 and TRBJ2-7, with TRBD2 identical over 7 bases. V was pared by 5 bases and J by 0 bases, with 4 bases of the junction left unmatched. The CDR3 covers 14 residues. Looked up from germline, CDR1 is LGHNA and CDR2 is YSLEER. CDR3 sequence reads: CASSSGTTSYEQYF. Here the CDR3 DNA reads TGCGCCAGCAGCTCCGGGACTACCTCCTACGAGCAGTACTTC.

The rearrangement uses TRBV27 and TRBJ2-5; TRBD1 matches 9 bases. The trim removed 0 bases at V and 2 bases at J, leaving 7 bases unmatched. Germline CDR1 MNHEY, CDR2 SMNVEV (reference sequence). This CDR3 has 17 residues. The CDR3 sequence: CASSLSGQGRWQETQYF. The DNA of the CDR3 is TGTGCCAGCAGTTTATCTGGACAGGGGAGGTGGCAAGAGACCCAGTACTTC.

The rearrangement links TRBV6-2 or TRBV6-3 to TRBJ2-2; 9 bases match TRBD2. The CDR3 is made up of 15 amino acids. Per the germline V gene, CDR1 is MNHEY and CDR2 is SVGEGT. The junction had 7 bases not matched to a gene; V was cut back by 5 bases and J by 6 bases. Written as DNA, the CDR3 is TGTGCCAGCAGTGGGGGACTAGCCCACCCCGGGGAGCTGTTTTTT. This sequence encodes CASSGGLAHPGELFF.

The CDR3 DNA reads as TGCGCCAGCAGCTTGGGACCGCGGTACGAGCAGTACTTC. This gives the protein CASSLGPRYEQYF. The chain couples TRBV5-1 to TRBJ2-7; D is ambiguous. V lost 0 bases to trimming and J lost 4 bases, with 8 bases between them. The CDR3 consists of 13 residues. Per the germline V gene, CDR1 is SGHRS and CDR2 is YFSETQ.

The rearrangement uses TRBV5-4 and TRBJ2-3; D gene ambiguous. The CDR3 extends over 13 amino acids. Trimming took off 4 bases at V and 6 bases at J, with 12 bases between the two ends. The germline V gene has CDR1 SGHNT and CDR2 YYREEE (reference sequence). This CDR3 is CASSDQPEDTQYF. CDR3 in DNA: TGTGCCAGCAGCGATCAGCCGGAGGATACGCAGTATTTT.

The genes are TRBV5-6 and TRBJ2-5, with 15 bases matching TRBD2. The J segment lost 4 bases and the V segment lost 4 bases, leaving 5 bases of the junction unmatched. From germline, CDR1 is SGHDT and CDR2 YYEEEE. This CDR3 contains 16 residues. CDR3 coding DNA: TGTGCCAGCAGCATCGGACTAGCGGGGGGGCGAGAGACCCAGTACTTC. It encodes CASSIGLAGGRETQYF.

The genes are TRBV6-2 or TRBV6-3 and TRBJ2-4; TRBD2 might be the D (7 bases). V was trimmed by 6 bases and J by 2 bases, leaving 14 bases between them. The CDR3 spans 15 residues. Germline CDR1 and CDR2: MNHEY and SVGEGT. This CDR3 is CASSRLGGPKNIQYF. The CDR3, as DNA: TGTGCCAGCAGCCGACTGGGGGGGCCCAAAAACATTCAGTACTTC.

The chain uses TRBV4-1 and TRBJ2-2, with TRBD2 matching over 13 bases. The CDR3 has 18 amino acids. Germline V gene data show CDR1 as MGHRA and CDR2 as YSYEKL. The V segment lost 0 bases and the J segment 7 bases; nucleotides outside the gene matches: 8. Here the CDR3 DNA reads TGCGCCAGCAGCCAAGATCGGGGACTAGCGGGGTGGAACGGGGAGCTGTTTTTT. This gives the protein CASSQDRGLAGWNGELFF.

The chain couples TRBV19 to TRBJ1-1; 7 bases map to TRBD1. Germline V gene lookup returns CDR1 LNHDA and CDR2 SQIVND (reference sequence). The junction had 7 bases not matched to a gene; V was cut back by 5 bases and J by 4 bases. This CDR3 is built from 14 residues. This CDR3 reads CASSLDRVLTEAFF. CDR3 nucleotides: TGTGCCAGTAGTCTTGACAGGGTTCTCACTGAAGCTTTCTTT.

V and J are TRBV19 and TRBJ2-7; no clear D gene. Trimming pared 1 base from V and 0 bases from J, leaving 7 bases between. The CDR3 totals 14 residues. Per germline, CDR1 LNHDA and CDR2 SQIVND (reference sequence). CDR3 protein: CASSIALSSYEQYF. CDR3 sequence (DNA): TGTGCCAGTAGTATAGCACTGAGCTCCTACGAGCAGTACTTC.

CDR3 nucleotides: TGTGCCAGCAGCTTCGGACTATACAATGAGCAGTTCTTC. Its protein is CASSFGLYNEQFF. The chain is built from TRBV7-2 and TRBJ2-1, with D possibly matching TRBD2 (6 bases). CDR3 length: 13 amino acids. CDR1 SGHTA and CDR2 FQGNSA come from the germline V gene. V lost 3 bases and J lost 4, with 7 bases in between.